The sequence of this TCR beta chain was determined in a study of cytomegalovirus exposure and HLA in healthy donors. The germline CDR1 and CDR2 sequences are SGHRS and YFSETQ. Trimming removed 6 bases from V and 3 bases from J, with 12 bases in between. The CDR3 spans 13 residues. Healthy bone marrow donors formed the donor group. In the PCR, 60 Vbeta and 13 Jbeta primers were used. Some clones are missing from TCRdb's copy, which holds only in-frame ones; the method was immunoSEQ multiplex PCR. The sample carries under 150,000 clones, about 80% recorded once. The study's findings and limits: For most subjects, TCR beta sequences were reported to predict HLA-A and HLA-B alleles with accuracy.

A note on this clone: As yet, its antigen is unknown.

The sequence derives from a man aged 25 to 40 in good health and CMV-seronegative. Sequenced sample: PBMCs. This chain connects TRBV5-1 to TRBJ2-5, with D tentatively TRBD1 (5 bases). This CDR3 reads CASKAGFKETQYF. The CDR3 bases are TGCGCCAGCAAGGCAGGGTTCAAAGAGACCCAGTACTTC.